This T cell receptor beta chain was recorded in a study of siplizumab effects on memory and regulatory T cells. Overall study results and limits: The suppressive capacity of proliferating Tregs from siplizumab cultures remained unconfirmed. About 75-97% of proliferating CD4+ or CD8+ clones had no assignable naive or memory phenotype. In controls, under 30% of mappable alloreactive CD4+ clones were Treg-derived on average, versus roughly 69% with siplizumab. The apparent diversity of naive T cells exceeded that of memory cells, and naive T cells seemed to make a major contribution to the alloresponse.

With respect to this clone: Its antigen is unknown.

Trimming took off 1 base at V and 1 base at J, with 11 bases between the two ends. The CDR3 covers 16 residues. Germline V gene sequence: CDR1 SGHAT, CDR2 FQNNGV. Profiling relied on immunoSEQ multiplex PCR, and the TCRdb table lists in-frame clones only, not all of them. The sample contains some 100,000 clones, 94% of which appear only once. This clonotype originated in a human donor in good health. The sequenced sample consisted of Tregs sorted from blood. The V and J genes are TRBV11-2 and TRBJ1-5; weak D call: TRBD1 (5 bases). CDR3 sequence reads: CASSLGGAGSNQPQHF. The CDR3 nucleotides are TGTGCCAGCAGCTTAGGGGGCGCAGGGAGCAATCAGCCCCAGCATTTT.